This TCR beta chain is from a study of control samples from healthy donors and cancer patients. Using immunoSEQ multiplex PCR, the repertoire was profiled, and TCRdb retains in-frame clones only, with some absent. Here the sample spans fewer than 200,000 clones, about 93% being singletons. Sequencing was performed on blood. The sequence was collected from a woman aged 60-70 years in good health.

The DNA of the CDR3 is TGTGCCAGCAGCGTAGTACCCGAAAGGGGGGGCAACGGGGAGCTGTTTTTT. It encodes CASSVVPERGGNGELFF. V gene TRBV9 combines with J gene TRBJ2-2; a possible D gene is TRBD2 (7 bases). Germline V gene sequence: CDR1 SGDLS, CDR2 YYNGEE. The CDR3 contains 17 residues. The germline V and J ends were trimmed by 0 bases and 7 bases, with 19 bases remaining between them. Looking up the rest from reference TRBV9 and TRBJ2-2 gives the full variable domain: DSGVTQTPKHLITATGQRVTLRCSPRSGDLSVYWYQQSLDQGLQFLIQYYNGEERAKGNILERFSAQQFPDLHSELNLSSLELGDSALYFCASSVVPERGGNGELFFGEGSRLTVL.